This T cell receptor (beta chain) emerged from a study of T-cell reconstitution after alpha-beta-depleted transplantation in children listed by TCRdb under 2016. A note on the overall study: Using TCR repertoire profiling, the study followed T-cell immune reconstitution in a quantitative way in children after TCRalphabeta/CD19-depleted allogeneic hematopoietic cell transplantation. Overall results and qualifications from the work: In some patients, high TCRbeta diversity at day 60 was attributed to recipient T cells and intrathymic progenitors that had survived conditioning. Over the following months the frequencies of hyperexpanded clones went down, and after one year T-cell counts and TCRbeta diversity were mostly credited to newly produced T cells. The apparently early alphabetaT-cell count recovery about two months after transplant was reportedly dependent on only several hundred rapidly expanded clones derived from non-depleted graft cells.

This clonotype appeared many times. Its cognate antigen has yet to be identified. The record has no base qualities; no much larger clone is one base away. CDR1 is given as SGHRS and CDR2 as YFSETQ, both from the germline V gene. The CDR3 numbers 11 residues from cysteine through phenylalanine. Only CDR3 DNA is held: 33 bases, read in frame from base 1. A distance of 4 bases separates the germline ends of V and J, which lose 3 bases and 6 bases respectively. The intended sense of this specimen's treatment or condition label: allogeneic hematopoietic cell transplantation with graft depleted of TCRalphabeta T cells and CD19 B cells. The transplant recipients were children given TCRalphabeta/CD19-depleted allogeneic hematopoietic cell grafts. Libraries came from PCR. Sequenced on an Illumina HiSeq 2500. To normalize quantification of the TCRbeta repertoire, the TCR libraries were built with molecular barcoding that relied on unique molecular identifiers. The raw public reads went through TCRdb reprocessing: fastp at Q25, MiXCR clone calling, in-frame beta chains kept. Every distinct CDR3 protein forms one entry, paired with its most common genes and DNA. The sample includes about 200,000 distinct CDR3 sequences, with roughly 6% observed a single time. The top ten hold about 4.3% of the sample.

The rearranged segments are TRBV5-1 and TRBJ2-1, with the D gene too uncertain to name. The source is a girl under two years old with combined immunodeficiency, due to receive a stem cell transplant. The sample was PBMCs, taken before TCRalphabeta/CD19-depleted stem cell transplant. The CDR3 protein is CASSSANEQFF. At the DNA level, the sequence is TGCGCCAGCAGCTCCGCCAATGAGCAGTTCTTC. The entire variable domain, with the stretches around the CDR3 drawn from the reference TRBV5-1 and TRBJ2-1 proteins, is KAGVTQTPRYLIKTRGQQVTLSCSPISGHRSVSWYQQTPGQGLQFLFEYFSETQRNKGNFPGRFSGRQFSNSRSEMNVSTLELGDSALYLCASSSANEQFFGPGTRLTVL.